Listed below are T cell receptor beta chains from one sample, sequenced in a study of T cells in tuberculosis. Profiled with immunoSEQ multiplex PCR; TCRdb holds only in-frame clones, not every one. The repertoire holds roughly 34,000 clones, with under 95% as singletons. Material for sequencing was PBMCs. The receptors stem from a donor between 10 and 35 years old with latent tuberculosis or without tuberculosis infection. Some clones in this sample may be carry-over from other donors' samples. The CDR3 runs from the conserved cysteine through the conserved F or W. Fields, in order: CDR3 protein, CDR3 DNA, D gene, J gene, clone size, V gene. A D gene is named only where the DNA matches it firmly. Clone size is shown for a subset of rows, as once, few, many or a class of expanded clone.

cdr3_aa: CASSEGGLGNYEQYF
cdr3_nt: TGTGCCAGCAGTGAAGGGGGACTAGGGAACTACGAGCAGTACTTC
d_call: TRBD2
j_call: TRBJ2-7
clone_size: .
v_call: TRBV25-1

cdr3_aa: CASSRDRGFTGELFF
cdr3_nt: TGTGCCAGCAGCCGGGACAGGGGTTTCACCGGGGAGCTGTTTTTT
d_call: TRBD1
j_call: TRBJ2-2
clone_size: .
v_call: TRBV5-6

cdr3_aa: CASRATGLSSGANVLTF
cdr3_nt: TGTGCCAGCAGGGCGACAGGGCTAAGCTCTGGGGCCAACGTCCTGACTTTC
d_call: TRBD1
j_call: TRBJ2-6
clone_size: .
v_call: TRBV7-9

cdr3_aa: CASSEGHSSSYNEQFF
cdr3_nt: TGCGCCAGCAGTGAGGGACATAGCAGCTCCTACAATGAGCAGTTCTTC
d_call: .
j_call: TRBJ2-1
clone_size: .
v_call: TRBV10-1

cdr3_aa: CASSSSTGVSGANVLTF
cdr3_nt: TGTGCCAGCAGCTCTAGTACAGGGGTCTCTGGGGCCAACGTCCTGACTTTC
d_call: TRBD1
j_call: TRBJ2-6
clone_size: .
v_call: TRBV7-9

cdr3_aa: CASRLATGTDTQYF
cdr3_nt: TGCGCCAGCAGATTAGCGACGGGCACAGATACGCAGTATTTT
d_call: .
j_call: TRBJ2-3
clone_size: few
v_call: TRBV5-1

cdr3_aa: CASSSLYRGPRSGSPLHF
cdr3_nt: TGTGCCAGCAGTTCCTTATACAGGGGGCCCCGAAGCGGATCACCCCTCCACTTT
d_call: TRBD1
j_call: TRBJ1-6
clone_size: .
v_call: TRBV27

cdr3_aa: CASKGTASYEQYF
cdr3_nt: TGTGCCAGCAAAGGGACAGCCTCCTACGAGCAGTACTTC
d_call: TRBD1
j_call: TRBJ2-7
clone_size: .
v_call: TRBV6-1

cdr3_aa: CASETGGGYEQYF
cdr3_nt: TGTGCCTCAGAGACAGGGGGCGGCTACGAGCAGTACTTC
d_call: TRBD1
j_call: TRBJ2-7
clone_size: .
v_call: TRBV2

cdr3_aa: CASSLYGTNTGELFF
cdr3_nt: TGTGCCAGCAGCTTGTACGGGACGAACACCGGGGAGCTGTTTTTT
d_call: .
j_call: TRBJ2-2
clone_size: .
v_call: TRBV7-6

cdr3_aa: CASSMTGSSYNEQFF
cdr3_nt: TGTGCCAGTAGTATGACAGGGAGCTCCTACAATGAGCAGTTCTTC
d_call: TRBD1
j_call: TRBJ2-1
clone_size: .
v_call: TRBV19

cdr3_aa: CAWSPGQGITEAFF
cdr3_nt: TGTGCCTGGAGTCCGGGACAGGGAATTACTGAAGCTTTCTTT
d_call: TRBD1
j_call: TRBJ1-1
clone_size: .
v_call: TRBV30

cdr3_aa: CATKGQGADEQYF
cdr3_nt: TGTGCCACCAAGGGACAGGGGGCTGACGAGCAGTACTTC
d_call: TRBD1
j_call: TRBJ2-7
clone_size: once
v_call: TRBV2

cdr3_aa: CASSPDRVEGYTF
cdr3_nt: TGTGCCAGCAGCCCCGACAGGGTGGAAGGCTACACCTTC
d_call: TRBD1
j_call: TRBJ1-2
clone_size: .
v_call: TRBV7-9

cdr3_aa: CASSKARPGVNTEAFF
cdr3_nt: TGTGCCAGCAGCAAAGCGCGTCCAGGGGTCAACACTGAAGCTTTCTTT
d_call: .
j_call: TRBJ1-1
clone_size: .
v_call: TRBV21-1

cdr3_aa: CASSSGQGATVEKLFF
cdr3_nt: TGTGCCAGCAGCTCCGGACAGGGAGCGACGGTCGAAAAACTGTTTTTT
d_call: TRBD1
j_call: TRBJ1-4
clone_size: .
v_call: TRBV5-4

cdr3_aa: CASSAGGTSGMETQYF
cdr3_nt: TGCGCCAGCAGCGCGGGGGGGACTAGCGGGATGGAGACCCAGTACTTC
d_call: TRBD2
j_call: TRBJ2-5
clone_size: .
v_call: TRBV5-1

cdr3_aa: CASSPPSSGANVLTF
cdr3_nt: TGCGCCAGCAGCCCCCCCAGCTCTGGGGCCAACGTCCTGACTTTC
d_call: .
j_call: TRBJ2-6
clone_size: few
v_call: TRBV4-1

cdr3_aa: CASSLGGDDEQYF
cdr3_nt: TGTGCCAGCAGCCTGGGGGGGGACGACGAGCAGTACTTC
d_call: TRBD2
j_call: TRBJ2-7
clone_size: .
v_call: TRBV11-2

cdr3_aa: CASSLRQTPYGYTF
cdr3_nt: TGTGCCAGCAGCTTACGACAAACTCCTTATGGCTACACCTTC
d_call: .
j_call: TRBJ1-2
clone_size: .
v_call: TRBV7-2

cdr3_aa: CASSLELAGGNEQFF
cdr3_nt: TGTGCCAGCAGCTTGGAACTAGCGGGAGGCAATGAGCAGTTCTTC
d_call: TRBD2
j_call: TRBJ2-1
clone_size: .
v_call: TRBV5-4

cdr3_aa: CASRTYSETYEQYF
cdr3_nt: TGTGCCAGCAGAACCTATAGCGAGACCTACGAGCAGTACTTC
d_call: .
j_call: TRBJ2-7
clone_size: .
v_call: TRBV27

cdr3_aa: CASSYASGGGGYTF
cdr3_nt: TGTGCCAGCAGTTACGCCTCGGGGGGAGGGGGCTACACCTTC
d_call: .
j_call: TRBJ1-2
clone_size: .
v_call: TRBV6-5

cdr3_aa: CASSAKEGAMADTQYF
cdr3_nt: TGTGCCAGCAGCGCGAAGGAGGGGGCGATGGCAGATACGCAGTATTTT
d_call: .
j_call: TRBJ2-3
clone_size: .
v_call: TRBV9

cdr3_aa: CASSQGLLAGGITDTQYF
cdr3_nt: TGTGCCAGCAGCCAAGGCCTACTAGCGGGGGGGATCACAGATACGCAGTATTTT
d_call: TRBD2
j_call: TRBJ2-3
clone_size: .
v_call: TRBV4-2